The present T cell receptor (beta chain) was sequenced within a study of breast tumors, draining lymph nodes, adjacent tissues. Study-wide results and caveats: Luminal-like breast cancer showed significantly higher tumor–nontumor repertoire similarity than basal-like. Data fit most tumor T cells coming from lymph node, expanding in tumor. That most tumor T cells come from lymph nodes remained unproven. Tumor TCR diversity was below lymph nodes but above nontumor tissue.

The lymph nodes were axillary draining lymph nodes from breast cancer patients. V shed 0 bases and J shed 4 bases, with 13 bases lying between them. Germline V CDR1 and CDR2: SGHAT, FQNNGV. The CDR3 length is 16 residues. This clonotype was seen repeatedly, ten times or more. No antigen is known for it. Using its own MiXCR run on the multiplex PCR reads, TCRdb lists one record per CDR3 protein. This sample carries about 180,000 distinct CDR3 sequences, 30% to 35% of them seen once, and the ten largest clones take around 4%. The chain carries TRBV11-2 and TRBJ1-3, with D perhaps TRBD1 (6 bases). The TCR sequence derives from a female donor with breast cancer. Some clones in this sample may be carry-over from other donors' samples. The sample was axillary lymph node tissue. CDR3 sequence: CASSLDPYRDGNTIYF. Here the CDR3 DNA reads TGTGCCAGCAGCTTAGATCCTTACAGGGACGGAAACACCATATATTTT.